A selection of T cell receptor beta chains follows, all from one sample in a study of control samples from healthy donors and cancer patients. Using immunoSEQ multiplex PCR, the repertoire was profiled, and TCRdb retains in-frame clones only, with some absent. The top ten hold 3.2% of the sample, which has some 150,000 clones, 75% to 95% seen once. The sample comprised blood. The source is a man aged 30 to 39 in good health. CDR3s include the opening cysteine and the closing phenylalanine or tryptophan. Each record gives: D gene, clone size, V gene, J gene, CDR3 DNA, CDR3 protein. D genes are given only for firm matches. Clone size is not always given. Where it is, it says once, few, many or a class for expanded clones.

-,-,TRBV10-1,TRBJ2-1,TGCGCCAGCAGTGAAGGGGACACGTCCTACAATGAGCAGTTCTTC,CASSEGDTSYNEQFF
TRBD1,-,TRBV30,TRBJ1-1,TGTGCCTGGCGAATACCGGGACAGGGTAATGATGAAGCTTTCTTT,CAWRIPGQGNDEAFF
TRBD1,-,TRBV24-1,TRBJ1-1,TGTGCCACCAGTGATGGGGTACAGGGGCCCCACACTGAAGCTTTCTTT,CATSDGVQGPHTEAFF
-,-,TRBV5-1,TRBJ2-2,TGCGCCAGCAGCTTGATGGGGGCGAGCAACACCGGGGAGCTGTTTTTT,CASSLMGASNTGELFF
-,-,TRBV27,TRBJ2-1,TGTGCCAGCAGTTTAGCCGGTACTTACAATGAGCAGTTCTTC,CASSLAGTYNEQFF
-,once,TRBV10-1,TRBJ1-1,TGCGCCAGCAGTGAGAGCGGGGGCACTGAAGCTTTCTTT,CASSESGGTEAFF
-,-,TRBV11-2,TRBJ2-1,TGTGCCAGCAGCTTCCTGGTAGTCAGTAAGCAGTTCTTC,CASSFLVVSKQFF
-,-,TRBV6-5,TRBJ1-1,TGTGCCAGCAGTCGGGGGATGTTGAGGACTGAAGCTTTCTTT,CASSRGMLRTEAFF
-,-,TRBV19,TRBJ1-2,TGTGCCAGTAGTACCGGTTCGGGGACCATGGGTGGCTACACCTTC,CASSTGSGTMGGYTF
-,few,TRBV5-6,TRBJ1-6,TGTGCCAGCAGCTTGTTCCGGGACCGAAATTCACCCCTCCACTTT,CASSLFRDRNSPLHF
-,many,TRBV6-1,TRBJ1-2,TGTGCCAGCAGTGAAAGAAAGAACTATGGCTACACCTTC,CASSERKNYGYTF
TRBD2,-,TRBV7-9,TRBJ2-3,TGTGCCAGCAGCTCCCTAGGGAAGGGACTAGATCAAGATACGCAGTATTTT,CASSSLGKGLDQDTQYF
-,-,TRBV30,TRBJ2-3,TGTGCCTGGAGAATCGGGAGCACAGATACGCAGTATTTT,CAWRIGSTDTQYF
TRBD2,-,TRBV9,TRBJ2-3,TGTGCCAGCAGCGTAAATTATCTAGCGGGGGGCATAGATACGCAGTATTTT,CASSVNYLAGGIDTQYF
TRBD1,-,TRBV6-4,TRBJ1-5,TGTGCCAGCAGTGACCGGGACAGGGGGCCAGGGAGCAATCAGCCCCAGCATTTT,CASSDRDRGPGSNQPQHF
-,-,TRBV2,TRBJ1-2,TGTGCCAGCATTCGGGCAGGGGATCCTGGCTACACCTTC,CASIRAGDPGYTF
TRBD2,few,TRBV2,TRBJ2-2,TGTGCCAGCAGTAGCGGGGGTACCGGGGAGCTGTTTTTT,CASSSGGTGELFF
TRBD2,-,TRBV14,TRBJ2-3,TGTGCCAGCAGCCAAGGTCTAGCGGGGGTTAGAGATACGCAGTATTTT,CASSQGLAGVRDTQYF
TRBD1,-,TRBV6-5,TRBJ1-2,TGTGCCAGCAGTTCGACAGGGGGCGCGGATGGCTACACCTTC,CASSSTGGADGYTF
-,once,TRBV7-8,TRBJ1-6,TGTGCCAGCAGCTTGGGACAAAACAATTCACCCCTCCACTTT,CASSLGQNNSPLHF
-,-,TRBV3-1/TRBV3-2,TRBJ2-1,TGTGCCAGCAGCCAAGAAGGGGACCCCGGCCTCAATGAGCAGTTCTTC,CASSQEGDPGLNEQFF
-,-,TRBV5-4,TRBJ1-1,TGTGCCAGCAGCTTGGTCCTGAACACTGAAGCTTTCTTT,CASSLVLNTEAFF
TRBD1,once,TRBV7-2,TRBJ2-3,TGTGCCAGCAGCCTGGGACAGGGGGTAGCCAGCACAGATACGCAGTATTTT,CASSLGQGVASTDTQYF
-,-,TRBV4-1,TRBJ1-6,TGCGCCAGCAGCCAACTGACCCCGAGCTCCTATAATTCACCCCTCCACTTT,CASSQLTPSSYNSPLHF
-,-,TRBV6-2/TRBV6-3,TRBJ1-1,TGTGCCAGCAGTTACAGGGTCGGCCCTTACACTGAAGCTTTCTTT,CASSYRVGPYTEAFF
TRBD1,-,TRBV27,TRBJ1-1,TGTGCCAGCAGATTGGACAGGGGGCCCACTGAAGCTTTCTTT,CASRLDRGPTEAFF